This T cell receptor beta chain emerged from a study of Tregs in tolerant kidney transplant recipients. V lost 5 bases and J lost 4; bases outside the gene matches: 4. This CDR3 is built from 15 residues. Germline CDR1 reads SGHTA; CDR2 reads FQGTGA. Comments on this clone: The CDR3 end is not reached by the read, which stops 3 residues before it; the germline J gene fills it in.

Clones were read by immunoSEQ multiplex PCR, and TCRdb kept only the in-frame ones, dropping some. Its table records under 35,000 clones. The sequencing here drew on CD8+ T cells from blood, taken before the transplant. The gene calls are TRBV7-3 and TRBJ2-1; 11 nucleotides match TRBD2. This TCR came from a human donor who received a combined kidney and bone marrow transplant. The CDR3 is CASSPLAGEYNEQFF. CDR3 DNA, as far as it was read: TGTGCCAGCAGCCCACTAGCGGGAGAATACAATGAG.